This TCR beta chain derives from a study of CD8+ T cells in alopecia areata. The CDR3 loop spans 15 amino acids. CDR1 and CDR2 from the germline V gene are SGHNT and YYREEE (reference sequence). Trimming took 3 bases from V and 1 from J, leaving 12 bases between them. RNA was isolated and reverse transcribed to cDNA, the sequencing template. Assay: immunoSEQ multiplex PCR; the TCRdb copy retains only in-frame clones and omits some. The table has around 250,000 clones, around 67% seen once; the top ten hold 0.95% to 1.5%. The sample in question was CD4+ T cells sorted from blood, obtained at week 0. The receptor's source is a human donor with alopecia areata. The V call is TRBV5-4, the J call TRBJ2-3, with D unclear. CDR3 amino acids: CASSSRPGGTDTQYF. The CDR3 coding sequence is TGTGCCAGCAGCTCCCGCCCCGGTGGCACAGATACGCAGTATTTT. The full variable domain, its missing parts supplied by reference TRBV5-4 and TRBJ2-3, is ETGVTQSPTHLIKTRGQQVTLRCSSQSGHNTVSWYQQALGQGPQFIFQYYREEENGRGNFPPRFSGLQFPNYSSELNVNALELDDSALYLCASSSRPGGTDTQYFGPGTRLTVL.